What follows describes a single TCR beta chain. TCRdb's table, derived via immunoSEQ multiplex PCR, lists solely in-frame clones and lacks some. There are about 69,000 clones in the sample; 75% to 90% occur only once, and 5.5% to 8% lies in the top ten. The data originate from a study of OX40 agonist ivuxolimab in advanced cancers. The CDR3 extends over 14 amino acids. CDR1 and CDR2 from the germline V gene are SGDLS and YYNGEE. Trimming took off 3 bases at V and 3 bases at J, with 9 bases between the two ends. Sequences were derived from CD4+ or CD8+ T cells sorted from blood, sampled in a trial of the OX40 agonist ivuxolimab. This TCR was sampled from an adult with an advanced solid tumor such as melanoma, head and neck, liver or kidney cancer. The chain has TRBV9 and TRBJ2-2; D call uncertain. The CDR3 nucleotides read TGTGCCAGCAGCGAGGGTAGCTACACCGGGGAGCTGTTTTTT. Translating gives CASSEGSYTGELFF.